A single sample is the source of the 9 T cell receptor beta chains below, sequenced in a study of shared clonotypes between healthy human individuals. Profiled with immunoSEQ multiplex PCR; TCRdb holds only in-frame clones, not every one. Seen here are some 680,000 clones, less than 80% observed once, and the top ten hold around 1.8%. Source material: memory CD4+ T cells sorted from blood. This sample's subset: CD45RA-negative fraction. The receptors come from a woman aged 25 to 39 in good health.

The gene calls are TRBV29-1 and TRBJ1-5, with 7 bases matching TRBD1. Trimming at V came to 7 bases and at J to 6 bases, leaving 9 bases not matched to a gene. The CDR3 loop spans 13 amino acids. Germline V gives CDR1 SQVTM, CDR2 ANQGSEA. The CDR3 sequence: CSAFTGESQPQHF. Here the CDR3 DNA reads TGCAGCGCCTTCACAGGGGAGAGTCAGCCCCAGCATTTT.

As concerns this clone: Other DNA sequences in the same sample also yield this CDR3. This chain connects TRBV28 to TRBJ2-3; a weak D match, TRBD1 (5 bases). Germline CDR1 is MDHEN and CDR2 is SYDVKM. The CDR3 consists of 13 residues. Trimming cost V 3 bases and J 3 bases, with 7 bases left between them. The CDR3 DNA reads TGTGCCAGCAGTTTGCAGGGTACAGATACGCAGTATTTT. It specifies CASSLQGTDTQYF.

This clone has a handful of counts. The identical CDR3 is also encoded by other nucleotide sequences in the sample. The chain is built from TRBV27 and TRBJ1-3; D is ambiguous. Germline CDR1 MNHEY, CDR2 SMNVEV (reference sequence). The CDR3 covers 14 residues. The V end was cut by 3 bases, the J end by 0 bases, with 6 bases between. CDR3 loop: CASSLGHSGNTIYF. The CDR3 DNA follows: TGTGCCAGCAGTTTGGGTCACTCTGGAAACACCATATATTTT.

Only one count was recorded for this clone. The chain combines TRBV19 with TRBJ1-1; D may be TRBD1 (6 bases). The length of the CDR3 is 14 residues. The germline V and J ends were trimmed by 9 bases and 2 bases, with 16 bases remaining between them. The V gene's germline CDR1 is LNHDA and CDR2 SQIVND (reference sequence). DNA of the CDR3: TGTGCCAGCTCGGAGGGGGACGCCAACACTGAAGCTTTCTTT. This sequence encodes CASSEGDANTEAFF.

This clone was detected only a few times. The CDR3 DNA is TGTGCCAGCAGTTTAAGGAGGGGGCCCATCAATGAGCAGTTCTTC. This sequence encodes CASSLRRGPINEQFF. This chain links TRBV27 with TRBJ2-1; maybe TRBD1 (7 bases). CDR3 length: 15 amino acids. Germline-derived CDR1 and CDR2 are MNHEY and SMNVEV (reference sequence). Trimming left V 2 bases short and J 6 bases short, with 14 bases between.

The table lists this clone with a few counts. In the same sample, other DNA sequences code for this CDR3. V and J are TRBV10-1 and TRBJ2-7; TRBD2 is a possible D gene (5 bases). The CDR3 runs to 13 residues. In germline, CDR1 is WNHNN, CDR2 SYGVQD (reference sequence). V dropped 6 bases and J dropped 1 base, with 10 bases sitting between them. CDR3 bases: TGCGCCAGCAGCCGTGGAGGATCCTACGAGCAGTACTTC. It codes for CASSRGGSYEQYF.

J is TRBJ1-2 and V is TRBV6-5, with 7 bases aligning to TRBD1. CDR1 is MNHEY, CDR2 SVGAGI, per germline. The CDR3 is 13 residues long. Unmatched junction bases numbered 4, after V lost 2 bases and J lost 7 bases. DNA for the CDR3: TGTGCCAGCAGTTACAACGACAGGGTTGGCTACACCTTC. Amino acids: CASSYNDRVGYTF.

The CDR3 is CASSESSGPKNIQYF. The CDR3 coding sequence is TGCGCCAGCAGTGAGTCCAGCGGGCCCAAAAACATTCAGTACTTC. V gene TRBV10-1 combines with J gene TRBJ2-4, with D perhaps TRBD2 (6 bases). CDR1 and CDR2 (germline): WNHNN, SYGVQD (reference sequence). The CDR3 spans 15 residues. Trimming removed 0 bases at V and 2 bases at J, with 8 bases between.

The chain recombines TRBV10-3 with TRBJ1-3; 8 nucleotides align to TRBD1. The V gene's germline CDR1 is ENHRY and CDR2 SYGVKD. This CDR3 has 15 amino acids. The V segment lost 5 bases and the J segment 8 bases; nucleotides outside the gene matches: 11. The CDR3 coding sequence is TGTGCCATCAGTTTTGACAGGGGAATTGGGTACACCATATATTTT. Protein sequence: CAISFDRGIGYTIYF.